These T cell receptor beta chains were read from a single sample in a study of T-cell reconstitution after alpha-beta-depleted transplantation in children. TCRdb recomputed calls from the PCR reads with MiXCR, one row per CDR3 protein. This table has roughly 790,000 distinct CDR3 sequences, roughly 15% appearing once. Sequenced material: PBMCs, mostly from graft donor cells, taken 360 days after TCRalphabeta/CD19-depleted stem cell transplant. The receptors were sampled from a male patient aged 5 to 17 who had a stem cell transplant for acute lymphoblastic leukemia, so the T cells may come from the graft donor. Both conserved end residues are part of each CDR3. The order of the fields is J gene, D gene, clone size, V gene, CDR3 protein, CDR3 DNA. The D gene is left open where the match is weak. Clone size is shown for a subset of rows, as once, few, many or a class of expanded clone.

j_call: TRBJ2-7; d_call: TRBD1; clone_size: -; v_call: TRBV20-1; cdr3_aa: CSAKLLDRVAYEQYF; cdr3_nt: TGCAGTGCTAAGTTATTGGACAGGGTCGCTTACGAGCAGTACTTC
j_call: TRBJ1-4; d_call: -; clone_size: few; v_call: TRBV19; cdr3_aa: CASTEGGGEKLFF; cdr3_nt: TGTGCCAGTACCGAGGGCGGCGGTGAAAAACTGTTTTTT
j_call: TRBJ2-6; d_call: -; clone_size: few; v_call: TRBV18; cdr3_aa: CASSSLGRNSGANVLTF; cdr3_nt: TGTGCCAGCTCATCACTCGGACGGAACTCTGGGGCCAACGTCCTGACTTTC
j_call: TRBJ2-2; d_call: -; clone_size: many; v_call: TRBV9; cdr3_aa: CASSSQTVTGELFF; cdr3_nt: TGTGCCAGCAGCTCGCAGACAGTCACCGGGGAGCTGTTTTTT
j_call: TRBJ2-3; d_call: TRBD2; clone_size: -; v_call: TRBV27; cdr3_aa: CASSLILAGTDTQYF; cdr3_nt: TGTGCCAGCAGTTTAATACTAGCGGGGACAGATACGCAGTATTTT
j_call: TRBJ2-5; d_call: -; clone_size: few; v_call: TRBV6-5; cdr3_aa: CASSSSFSRTQYF; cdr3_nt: TGTGCCAGCAGTTCATCCTTTTCGAGGACCCAGTACTTC
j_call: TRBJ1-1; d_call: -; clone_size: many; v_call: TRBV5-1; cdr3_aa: CASSLAKPGGTEAFF; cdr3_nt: TGCGCCAGCAGCTTGGCCAAACCGGGGGGCACTGAAGCTTTCTTT
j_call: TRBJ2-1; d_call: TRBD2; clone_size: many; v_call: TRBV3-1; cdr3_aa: CASSQRWGRTRSDNEQFF; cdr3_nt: TGTGCCAGCAGCCAAAGATGGGGTAGGACTAGGTCCGACAATGAGCAGTTCTTC
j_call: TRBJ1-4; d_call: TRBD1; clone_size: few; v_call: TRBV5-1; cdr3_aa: CASSFPGTDEKLFF; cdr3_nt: TGCGCCAGCAGCTTCCCCGGGACAGATGAAAAACTGTTTTTT
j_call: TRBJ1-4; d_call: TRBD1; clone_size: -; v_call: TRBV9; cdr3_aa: CASSARQGSREKLFF; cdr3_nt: TGTGCCAGCAGCGCAAGACAGGGATCGAGGGAAAAACTGTTTTTT
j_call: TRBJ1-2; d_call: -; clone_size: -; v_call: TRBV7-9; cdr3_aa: CASSLAGPTGYTF; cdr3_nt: TGTGCCAGCAGCTTAGCGGGACCCACAGGCTACACCTTC
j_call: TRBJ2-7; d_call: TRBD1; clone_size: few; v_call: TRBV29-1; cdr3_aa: CSVVQGAYSEQYF; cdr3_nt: TGCAGCGTTGTCCAGGGGGCTTACTCCGAGCAGTACTTC
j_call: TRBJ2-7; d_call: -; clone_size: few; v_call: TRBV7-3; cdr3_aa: CASRKQGTRSYEQYF; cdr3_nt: TGTGCCAGCAGGAAACAGGGGACTCGTTCCTACGAGCAGTACTTC
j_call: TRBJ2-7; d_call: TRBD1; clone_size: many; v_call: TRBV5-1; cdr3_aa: CASSLDRGTYEQYF; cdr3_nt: TGTGCCAGCAGTTTGGACAGGGGAACCTACGAGCAGTACTTC
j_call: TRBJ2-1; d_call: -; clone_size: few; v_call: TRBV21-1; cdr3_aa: CASSQYRRDKLPEQFF; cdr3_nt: TGTGCCAGCAGCCAGTATAGGCGGGATAAGCTCCCGGAGCAGTTCTTC
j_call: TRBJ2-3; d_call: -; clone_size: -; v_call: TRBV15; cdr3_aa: CATSRELGGAPRDTQYF; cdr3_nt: TGTGCCACCAGCAGAGAATTAGGCGGGGCCCCCCGGGATACGCAGTATTTT
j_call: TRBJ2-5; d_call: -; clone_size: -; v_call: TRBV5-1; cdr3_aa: CASSSYRDPRGTQYF; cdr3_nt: TGCGCCAGCAGCTCGTACAGGGATCCCCGAGGGACCCAGTACTTC
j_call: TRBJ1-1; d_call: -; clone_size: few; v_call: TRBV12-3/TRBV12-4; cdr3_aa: CASSFPPGGETEAFF; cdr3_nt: TGTGCCAGCAGTTTCCCCCCTGGGGGAGAAACTGAAGCTTTCTTT
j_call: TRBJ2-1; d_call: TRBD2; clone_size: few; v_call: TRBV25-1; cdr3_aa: CASSGLAGGPISSYNEQFF; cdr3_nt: TGTGCCAGCAGTGGACTAGCGGGAGGACCAATTAGCTCCTACAATGAGCAGTTCTTC
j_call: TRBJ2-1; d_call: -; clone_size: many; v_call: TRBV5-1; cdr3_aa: CASSLGAFSYNEQFF; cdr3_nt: TGCGCCAGCAGCTTGGGGGCCTTCTCCTACAATGAGCAGTTCTTC
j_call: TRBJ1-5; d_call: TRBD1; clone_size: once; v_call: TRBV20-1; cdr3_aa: CSGYEWTGTYSNQPQHF; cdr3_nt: TGCAGTGGTTATGAGTGGACAGGCACTTATAGCAATCAGCCCCAGCATTTT
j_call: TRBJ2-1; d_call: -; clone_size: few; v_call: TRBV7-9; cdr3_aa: CASSPSTSLYNEQFF; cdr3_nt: TGTGCCAGCAGCCCCTCCACTAGCCTCTACAATGAGCAGTTCTTC
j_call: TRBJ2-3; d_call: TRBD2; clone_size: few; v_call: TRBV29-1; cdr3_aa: CSLKPSTSLEDTQYF; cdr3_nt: TGCAGCCTGAAACCCTCGACTAGCCTGGAGGATACGCAGTATTTT
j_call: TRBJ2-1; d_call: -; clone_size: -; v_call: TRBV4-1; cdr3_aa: CASSQLGEQFF; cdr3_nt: TGCGCCAGCAGCCAACTAGGGGAGCAGTTCTTC
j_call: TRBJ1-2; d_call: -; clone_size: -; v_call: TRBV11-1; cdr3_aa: CASSPSPSGGPYGYTF; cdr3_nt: TGTGCCAGCAGCCCATCCCCATCGGGGGGGCCCTATGGCTACACCTTC
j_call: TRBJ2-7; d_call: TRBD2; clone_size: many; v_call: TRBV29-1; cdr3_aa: CSVEDGGSFGEQYF; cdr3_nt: TGCAGCGTTGAAGATGGCGGGAGTTTCGGCGAGCAGTACTTC
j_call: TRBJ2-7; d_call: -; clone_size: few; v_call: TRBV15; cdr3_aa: CATSSLRGGEQYF; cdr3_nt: TGTGCCACCAGCAGCCTCAGGGGCGGCGAGCAGTACTTC
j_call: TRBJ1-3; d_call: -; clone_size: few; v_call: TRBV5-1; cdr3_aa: CASSFEGQGIFGNTIYF; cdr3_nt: TGCGCCAGCAGCTTCGAGGGTCAGGGTATCTTTGGAAACACCATATATTTT
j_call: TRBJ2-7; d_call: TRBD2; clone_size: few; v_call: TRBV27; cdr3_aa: CASSLLASGRAGSSAGQYF; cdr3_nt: TGTGCCAGCAGTTTATTAGCTAGCGGGAGGGCCGGTTCCTCCGCGGGGCAGTACTTC
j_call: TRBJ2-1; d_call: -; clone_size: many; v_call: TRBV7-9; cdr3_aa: CASNSKGSTWNEQFF; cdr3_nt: TGTGCCAGCAATTCTAAGGGTTCTACTTGGAATGAGCAGTTCTTC
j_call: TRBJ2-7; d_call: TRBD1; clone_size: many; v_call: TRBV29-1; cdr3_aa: CSVAAGTGPYEQYF; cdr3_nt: TGCAGCGTTGCAGCCGGGACAGGTCCCTACGAGCAGTACTTC
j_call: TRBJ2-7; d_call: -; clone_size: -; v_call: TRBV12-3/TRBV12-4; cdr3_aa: CASSFRLEQYF; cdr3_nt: TGTGCCAGCAGTTTTCGGCTCGAGCAGTACTTC
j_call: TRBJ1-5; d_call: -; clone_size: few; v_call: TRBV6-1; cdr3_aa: CASSGTGNSNQPQHF; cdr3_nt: TGTGCCAGCAGTGGGACGGGGAATAGCAATCAGCCCCAGCATTTT
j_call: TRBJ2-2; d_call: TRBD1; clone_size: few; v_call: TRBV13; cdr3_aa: CASSPGQGALTGELFF; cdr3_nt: TGTGCCAGCAGCCCCGGGCAGGGGGCGCTCACCGGGGAGCTGTTTTTT
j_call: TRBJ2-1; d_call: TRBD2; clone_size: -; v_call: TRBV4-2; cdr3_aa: CASSQRLAGDNEQFF; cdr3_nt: TGTGCCAGCAGCCAGAGACTAGCGGGAGACAATGAGCAGTTCTTC
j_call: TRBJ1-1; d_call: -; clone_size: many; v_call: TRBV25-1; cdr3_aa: CASRRTVNTEAFF; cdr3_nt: TGTGCCAGCCGTCGGACAGTAAACACTGAAGCTTTCTTT
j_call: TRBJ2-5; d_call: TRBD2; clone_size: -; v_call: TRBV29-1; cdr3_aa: CSVEPGTSGGQETQYF; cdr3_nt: TGCAGCGTCGAACCTGGGACTAGCGGGGGCCAGGAGACCCAGTACTTC
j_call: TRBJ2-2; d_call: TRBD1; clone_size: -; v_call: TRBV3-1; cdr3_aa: CASSPDRASTGELFF; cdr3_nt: TGTGCCAGCAGCCCAGACAGGGCCTCGACCGGGGAGCTGTTTTTT
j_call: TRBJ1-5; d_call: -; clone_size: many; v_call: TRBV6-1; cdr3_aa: CASSLREGNQPQHF; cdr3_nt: TGTGCCAGCAGTTTGCGAGAGGGCAATCAGCCCCAGCATTTT
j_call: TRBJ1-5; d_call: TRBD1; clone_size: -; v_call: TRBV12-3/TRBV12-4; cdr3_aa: CARAGTGGNQPQHF; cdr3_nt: TGTGCCAGAGCCGGGACAGGGGGCAATCAGCCCCAGCATTTT
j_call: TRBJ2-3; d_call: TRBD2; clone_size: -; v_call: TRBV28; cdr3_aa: CASSSPSGRAPITDTQYF; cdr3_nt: TGTGCCAGCAGTTCGCCTAGCGGGAGGGCCCCCATCACAGATACGCAGTATTTT
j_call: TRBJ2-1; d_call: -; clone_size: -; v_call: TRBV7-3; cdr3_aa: CASSSYEGEQFF; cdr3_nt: TGTGCCAGCAGCTCCTATGAGGGTGAGCAGTTCTTC
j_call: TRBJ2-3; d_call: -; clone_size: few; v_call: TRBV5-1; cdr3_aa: CASSLEVRDTQYF; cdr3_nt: TGCGCCAGCAGCTTGGAGGTACGAGATACGCAGTATTTT